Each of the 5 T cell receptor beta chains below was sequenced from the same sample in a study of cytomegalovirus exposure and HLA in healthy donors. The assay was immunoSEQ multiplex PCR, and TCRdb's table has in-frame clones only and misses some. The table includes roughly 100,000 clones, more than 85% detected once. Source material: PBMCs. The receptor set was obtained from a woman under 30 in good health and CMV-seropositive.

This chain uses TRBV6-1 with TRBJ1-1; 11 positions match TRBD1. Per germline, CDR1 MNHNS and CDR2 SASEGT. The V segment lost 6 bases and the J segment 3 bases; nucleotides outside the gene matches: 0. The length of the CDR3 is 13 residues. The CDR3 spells CASRGQGDTEAFF. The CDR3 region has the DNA TGTGCCAGCAGGGGACAGGGGGACACTGAAGCTTTCTTT.

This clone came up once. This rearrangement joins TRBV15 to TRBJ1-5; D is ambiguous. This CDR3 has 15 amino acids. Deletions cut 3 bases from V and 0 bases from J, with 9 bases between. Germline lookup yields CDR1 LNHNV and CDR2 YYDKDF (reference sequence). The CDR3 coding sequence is TGTGCCACCAGCAGTGAGCATTATAGCAATCAGCCCCAGCATTTT. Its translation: CATSSEHYSNQPQHF.

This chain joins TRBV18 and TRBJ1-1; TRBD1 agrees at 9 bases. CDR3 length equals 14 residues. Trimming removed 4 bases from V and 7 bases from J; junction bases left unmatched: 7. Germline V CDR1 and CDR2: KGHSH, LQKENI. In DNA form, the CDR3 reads TGTGCCAGCTCACTCGGACAGGGGTTCCTTGAAGCTTTCTTT. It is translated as CASSLGQGFLEAFF. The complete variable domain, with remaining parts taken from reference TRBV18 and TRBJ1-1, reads NAGVMQNPRHLVRRRGQEARLRCSPMKGHSHVYWYRQLPEEGLKFMVYLQKENIIDESGMPKERFSAEFPKEGPSILRIQQVVRGDSAAYFCASSLGQGFLEAFFGQGTRLTVV.

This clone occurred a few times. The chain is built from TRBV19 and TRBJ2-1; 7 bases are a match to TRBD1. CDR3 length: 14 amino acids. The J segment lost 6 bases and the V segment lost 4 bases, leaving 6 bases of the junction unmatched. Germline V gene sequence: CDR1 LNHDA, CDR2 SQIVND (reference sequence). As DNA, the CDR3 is TGTGCCAGTAGTAGGTGGGACAGTTTCAATGAGCAGTTCTTC. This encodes CASSRWDSFNEQFF.

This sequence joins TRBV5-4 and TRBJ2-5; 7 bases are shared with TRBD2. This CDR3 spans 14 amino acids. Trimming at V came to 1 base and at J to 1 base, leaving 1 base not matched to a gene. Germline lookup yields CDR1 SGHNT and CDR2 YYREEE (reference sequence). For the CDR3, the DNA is TGTGCCAGCAGCTTGACGGGGGGCCAAGAGACCCAGTACTTC. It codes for CASSLTGGQETQYF.